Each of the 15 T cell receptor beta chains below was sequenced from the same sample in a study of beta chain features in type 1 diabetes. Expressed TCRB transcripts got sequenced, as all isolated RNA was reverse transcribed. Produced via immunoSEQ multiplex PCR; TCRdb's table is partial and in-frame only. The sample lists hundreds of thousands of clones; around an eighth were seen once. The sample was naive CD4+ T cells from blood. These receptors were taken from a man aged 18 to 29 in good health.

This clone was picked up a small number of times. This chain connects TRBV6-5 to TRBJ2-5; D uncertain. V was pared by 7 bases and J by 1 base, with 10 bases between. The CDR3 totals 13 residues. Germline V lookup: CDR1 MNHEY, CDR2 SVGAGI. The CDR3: CASISGAQETQYF. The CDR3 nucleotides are TGTGCCAGCATTTCTGGAGCCCAAGAGACCCAGTACTTC.

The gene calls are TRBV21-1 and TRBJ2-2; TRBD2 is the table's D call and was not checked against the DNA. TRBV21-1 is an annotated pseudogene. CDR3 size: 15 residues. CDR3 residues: CASTKGRGNTGELFF. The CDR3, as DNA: TGTGCCAGCACCAAAGGTCGGGGAAACACCGGGGAGCTGTTTTTT.

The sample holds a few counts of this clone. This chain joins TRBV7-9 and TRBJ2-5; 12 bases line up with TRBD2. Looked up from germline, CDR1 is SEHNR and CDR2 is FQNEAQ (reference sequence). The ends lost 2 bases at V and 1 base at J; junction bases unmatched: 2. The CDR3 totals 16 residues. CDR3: CASSLLAGGIQETQYF. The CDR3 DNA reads TGTGCCAGCAGCTTACTAGCGGGAGGGATCCAAGAGACCCAGTACTTC.

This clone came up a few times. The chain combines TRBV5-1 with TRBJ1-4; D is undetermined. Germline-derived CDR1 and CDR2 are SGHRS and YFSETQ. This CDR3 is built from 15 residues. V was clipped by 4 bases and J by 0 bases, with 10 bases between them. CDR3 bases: TGCGCCAGCAGCGCCGGGTCATCAACTAATGAAAAACTGTTTTTT. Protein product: CASSAGSSTNEKLFF.

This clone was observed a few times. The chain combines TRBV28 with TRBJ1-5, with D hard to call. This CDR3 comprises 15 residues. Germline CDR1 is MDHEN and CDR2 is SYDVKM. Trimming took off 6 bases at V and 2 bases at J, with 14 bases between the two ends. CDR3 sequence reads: CASRPRGARNQPQHF. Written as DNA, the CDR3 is TGTGCCAGCAGGCCTCGAGGCGCCCGCAATCAGCCCCAGCATTTT.

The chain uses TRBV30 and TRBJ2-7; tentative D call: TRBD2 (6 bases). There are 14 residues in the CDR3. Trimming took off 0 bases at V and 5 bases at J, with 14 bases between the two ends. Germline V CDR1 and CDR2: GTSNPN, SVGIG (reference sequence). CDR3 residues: CAWSVVGGNNEQYF. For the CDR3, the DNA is TGTGCCTGGAGTGTAGTCGGGGGAAATAACGAGCAGTACTTC.

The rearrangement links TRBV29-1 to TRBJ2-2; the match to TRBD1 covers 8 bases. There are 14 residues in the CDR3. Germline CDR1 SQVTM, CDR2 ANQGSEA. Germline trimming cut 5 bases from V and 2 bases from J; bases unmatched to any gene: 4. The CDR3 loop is CSVSQGANTGELFF. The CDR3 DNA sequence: TGCAGCGTTTCCCAGGGGGCCAACACCGGGGAGCTGTTTTTT.

The CDR3 loop is CASSQDQAGNTGELFF. CDR3 DNA sequence: TGTGCCAGCAGCCAAGATCAGGCGGGCAACACCGGGGAGCTGTTTTTT. J is TRBJ2-2 and V is TRBV4-2, with a weak D call TRBD2 (5 bases). The CDR3 contains 16 residues. Germline CDR1 is LGHNA and CDR2 is YNFKEQ. With 0 bases removed from V and 2 bases from J, the gap between germline ends came to 10 bases.

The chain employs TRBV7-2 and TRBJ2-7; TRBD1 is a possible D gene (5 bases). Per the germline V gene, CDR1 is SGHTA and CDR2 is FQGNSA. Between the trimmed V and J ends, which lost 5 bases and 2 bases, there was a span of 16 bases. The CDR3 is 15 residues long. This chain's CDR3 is CASSTPYDSTYEQYF. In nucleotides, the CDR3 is TGTGCCAGCAGCACACCTTATGACAGCACCTACGAGCAGTACTTC. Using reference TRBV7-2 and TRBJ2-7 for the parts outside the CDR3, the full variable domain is GAGVSQSPSNKVTEKGKDVELRCDPISGHTALYWYRQSLGQGLEFLIYFQGNSAPDKSGLPSDRFSAERTGGSVSTLTIQRTQQEDSAVYLCASSTPYDSTYEQYFGPGTRLTVT.

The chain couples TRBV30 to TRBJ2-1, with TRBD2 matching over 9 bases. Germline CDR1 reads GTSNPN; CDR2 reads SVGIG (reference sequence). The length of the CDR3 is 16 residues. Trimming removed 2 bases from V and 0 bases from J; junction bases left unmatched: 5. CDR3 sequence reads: CAWSLWGLASYNEQFF. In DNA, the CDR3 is TGTGCCTGGAGTCTTTGGGGACTAGCCTCCTACAATGAGCAGTTCTTC.

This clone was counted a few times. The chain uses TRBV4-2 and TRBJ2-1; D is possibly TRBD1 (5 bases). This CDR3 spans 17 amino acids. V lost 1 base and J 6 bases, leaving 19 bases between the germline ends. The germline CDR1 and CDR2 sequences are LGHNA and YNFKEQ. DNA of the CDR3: TGTGCCAGCAGCCAAGCAATGGCAGGGCCGAAAATCAATGAGCAGTTCTTC. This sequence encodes CASSQAMAGPKINEQFF.

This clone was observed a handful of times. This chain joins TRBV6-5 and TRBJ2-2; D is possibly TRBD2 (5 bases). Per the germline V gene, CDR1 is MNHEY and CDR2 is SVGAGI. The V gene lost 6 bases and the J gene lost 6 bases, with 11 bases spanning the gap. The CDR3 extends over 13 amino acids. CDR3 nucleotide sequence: TGTGCCAGCAGAATACGGGGAGCCGGGGAGCTGTTTTTT. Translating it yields CASRIRGAGELFF.

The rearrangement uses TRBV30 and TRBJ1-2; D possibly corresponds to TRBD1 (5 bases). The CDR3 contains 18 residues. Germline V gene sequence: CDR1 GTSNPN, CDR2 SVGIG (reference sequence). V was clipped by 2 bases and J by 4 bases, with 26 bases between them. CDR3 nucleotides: TGTGCCTGGAGTCCGGAAAGGGACTCCCTCAAACTAGGCTATGGCTACACCTTC. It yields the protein CAWSPERDSLKLGYGYTF.

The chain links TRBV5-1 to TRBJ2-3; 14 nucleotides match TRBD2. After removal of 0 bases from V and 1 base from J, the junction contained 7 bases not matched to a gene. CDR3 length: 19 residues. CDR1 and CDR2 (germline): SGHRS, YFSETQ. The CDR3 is CASSLGTGTSGGGTDTQYF. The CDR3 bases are TGCGCCAGCAGCTTGGGGACCGGGACTAGCGGGGGCGGCACAGATACGCAGTATTTT.

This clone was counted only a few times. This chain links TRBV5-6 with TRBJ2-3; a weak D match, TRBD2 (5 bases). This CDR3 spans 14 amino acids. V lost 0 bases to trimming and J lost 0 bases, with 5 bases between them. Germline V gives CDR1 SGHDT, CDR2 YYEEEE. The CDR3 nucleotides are TGTGCCAGCAGCTTGGGGACTAGCACAGATACGCAGTATTTT. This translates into CASSLGTSTDTQYF.